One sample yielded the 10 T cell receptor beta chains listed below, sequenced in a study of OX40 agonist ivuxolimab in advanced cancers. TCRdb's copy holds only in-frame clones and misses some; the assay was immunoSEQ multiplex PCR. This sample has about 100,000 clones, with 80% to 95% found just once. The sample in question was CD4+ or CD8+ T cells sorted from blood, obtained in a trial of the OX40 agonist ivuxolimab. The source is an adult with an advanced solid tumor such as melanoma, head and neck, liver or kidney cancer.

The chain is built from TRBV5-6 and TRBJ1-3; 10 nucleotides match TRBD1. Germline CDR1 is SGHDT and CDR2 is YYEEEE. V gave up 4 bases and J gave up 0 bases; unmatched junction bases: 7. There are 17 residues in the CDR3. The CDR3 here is CASSPGQGFLSGNTIYF. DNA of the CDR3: TGTGCCAGCAGCCCGGGACAGGGGTTTCTCTCTGGAAACACCATATATTTT.

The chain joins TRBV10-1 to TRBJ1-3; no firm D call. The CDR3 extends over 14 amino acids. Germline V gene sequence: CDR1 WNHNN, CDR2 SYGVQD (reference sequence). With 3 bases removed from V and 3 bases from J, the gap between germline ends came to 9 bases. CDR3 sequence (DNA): TGCGCCAGCAGTGATCCGGGGTTTGGAAACACCATATATTTT. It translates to CASSDPGFGNTIYF.

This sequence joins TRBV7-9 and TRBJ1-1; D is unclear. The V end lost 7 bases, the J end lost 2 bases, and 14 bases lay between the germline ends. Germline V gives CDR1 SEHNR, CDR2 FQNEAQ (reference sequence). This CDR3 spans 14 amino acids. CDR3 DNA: TGTGCCAGCACCGTAAAGGGTAGTAACACTGAAGCTTTCTTT. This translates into CASTVKGSNTEAFF.

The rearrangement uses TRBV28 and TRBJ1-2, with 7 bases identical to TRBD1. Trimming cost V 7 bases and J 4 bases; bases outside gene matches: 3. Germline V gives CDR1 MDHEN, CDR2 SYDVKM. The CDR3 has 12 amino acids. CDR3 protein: CASNEGAYGYTF. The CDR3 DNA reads TGTGCCAGCAATGAGGGGGCCTATGGCTACACCTTC.

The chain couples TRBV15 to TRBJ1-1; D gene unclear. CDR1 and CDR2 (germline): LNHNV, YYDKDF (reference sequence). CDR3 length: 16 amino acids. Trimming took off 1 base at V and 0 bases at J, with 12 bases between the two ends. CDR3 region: CATSRGFGVMNTEAFF. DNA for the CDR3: TGTGCCACCAGCAGAGGCTTCGGGGTGATGAACACTGAAGCTTTCTTT.

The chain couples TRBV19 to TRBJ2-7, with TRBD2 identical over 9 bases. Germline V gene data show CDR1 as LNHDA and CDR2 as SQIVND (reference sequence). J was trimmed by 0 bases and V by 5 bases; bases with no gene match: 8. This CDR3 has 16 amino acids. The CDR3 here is CASSRLAAKSSYEQYF. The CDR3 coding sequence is TGTGCCAGTAGTCGACTAGCGGCAAAGAGCTCCTACGAGCAGTACTTC.

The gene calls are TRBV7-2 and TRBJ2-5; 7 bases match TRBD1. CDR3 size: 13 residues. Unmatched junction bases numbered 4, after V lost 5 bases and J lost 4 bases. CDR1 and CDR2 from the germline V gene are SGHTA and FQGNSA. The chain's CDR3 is CASSRQGPETQYF. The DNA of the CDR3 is TGTGCCAGCAGCCGACAGGGACCAGAGACCCAGTACTTC.

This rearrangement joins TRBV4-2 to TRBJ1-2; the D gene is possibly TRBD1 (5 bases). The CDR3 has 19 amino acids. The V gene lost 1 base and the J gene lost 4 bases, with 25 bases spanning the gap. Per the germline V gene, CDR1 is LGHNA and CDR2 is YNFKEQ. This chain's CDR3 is CASSQVVFGGTRTAYGYTF. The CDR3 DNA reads TGTGCCAGCAGCCAAGTGGTGTTTGGGGGAACGCGAACCGCCTATGGCTACACCTTC.

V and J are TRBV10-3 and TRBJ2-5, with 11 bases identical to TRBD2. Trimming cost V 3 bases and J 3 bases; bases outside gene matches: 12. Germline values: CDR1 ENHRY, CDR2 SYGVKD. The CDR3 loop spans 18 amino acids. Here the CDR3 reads CAISESTSGRTGKETQYF. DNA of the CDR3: TGTGCCATCAGTGAATCTACTAGCGGGAGAACGGGAAAAGAGACCCAGTACTTC.

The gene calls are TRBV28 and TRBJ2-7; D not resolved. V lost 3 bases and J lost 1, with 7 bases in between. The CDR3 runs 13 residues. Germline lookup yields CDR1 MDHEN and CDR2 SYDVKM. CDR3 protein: CASSFSHSYEQYF. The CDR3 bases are TGTGCCAGCAGTTTCTCCCATTCCTACGAGCAGTACTTC.